Presented here are 19 T cell receptor beta chains from one specimen sequenced in a study of molecular identifiers for immune sequencing clone quantification. TCRdb re-derived calls from the PCR reads in MiXCR, one entry per CDR3 protein. The repertoire holds over 9,000 distinct CDR3 sequences, with roughly 14% as singletons. The source material was naive CD8+ T cells from blood, with Jurkat cell RNA spiked in. Specified subset: FACS-sorted CD8+CD4-CCR7+CD45RA+ naive T cells. These receptors were obtained from a human donor in good health. Some libraries in this study had Jurkat cell RNA spiked in.

By sample fraction, this clonotype is medium-sized (0.01 to 0.1%). The chain uses TRBV19 and TRBJ2-3; D gene unclear. This CDR3 contains 15 residues. The V and J ends lost 6 bases and 2 bases respectively, with 15 bases between them. Germline-derived CDR1 and CDR2 are LNHDA and SQIVND (reference sequence). The CDR3 spells CASSPANKDTDTQYF. As DNA, the CDR3 is TGTGCCAGTAGCCCCGCGAATAAGGACACAGATACGCAGTATTTT.

The rearrangement uses TRBV5-6 and TRBJ1-4; D gene uncertain. Between the trimmed V and J ends, which lost 2 bases and 4 bases, there was a span of 12 bases. Looked up from germline, CDR1 is SGHDT and CDR2 is YYEEEE. This CDR3 has 15 residues. The CDR3: CASSLSQRFNEKLFF. CDR3 DNA: TGTGCCAGCAGCTTAAGTCAAAGATTTAATGAAAAACTGTTTTTT. The full variable domain, its missing parts supplied by reference TRBV5-6 and TRBJ1-4, is DAGVTQSPTHLIKTRGQQVTLRCSPKSGHDTVSWYQQALGQGPQFIFQYYEEEERQRGNFPDRFSGHQFPNYSSELNVNALLLGDSALYLCASSLSQRFNEKLFFGSGTQLSVL.

About this clonotype itself: The germline gene is not matched at one end of the junction; a read error may be the cause. The gene calls are TRBV10-3 and TRBJ2-7; the match to TRBD1 covers 9 bases. This CDR3 comprises 16 residues. The V gene's germline CDR1 is ENHRY and CDR2 SYGVKD. The CDR3 is CVISESLTGGSYEQYF. CDR3 DNA sequence: TGTGTCATCAGTGAGTCTTTGACAGGGGGCTCCTACGAGCAGTACTTC.

Comments on this clonotype: The conserved phenylalanine or tryptophan is not found at the CDR3 terminus, so this likely reflects a read error. The rearrangement links TRBV9 to TRBJ2-5; D is tentatively TRBD1 or TRBD2 (5 bases each). The CDR3 length is 16 residues. In germline, CDR1 is SGDLS, CDR2 YYNGEE. CDR3 residues: CASSPGAFSDQEPQYS. DNA of the CDR3: TGTGCCAGCAGCCCCGGGGCCTTTAGCGACCAAGAGCCCCAGTACTCC.

This clonotype was counted many times. The chain couples TRBV13 to TRBJ1-1, with D hard to call. Germline CDR1 reads PRHDT; CDR2 reads FYEKMQ (reference sequence). CDR3 length equals 15 residues. V was shortened by 5 bases and J by 6 bases, with 19 bases between the two germline ends. CDR3 loop: CASSQALVVMPEAFF. Here the CDR3 DNA reads TGTGCCAGCAGCCAGGCTTTGGTAGTTATGCCTGAAGCTTTCTTT.

By proportion, this clonotype is medium-sized. This sequence joins TRBV7-9 and TRBJ2-6; possible D gene TRBD1, 6 bases. Germline CDR1 and CDR2: SEHNR and FQNEAQ (reference sequence). CDR3 size: 16 residues. The ends were cut back, 4 bases at V and 1 base at J, with 11 bases in the middle. The CDR3 reads CASSSNRDSGANVLTF. The CDR3 nucleotides are TGTGCCAGCAGCTCCAACAGGGATTCTGGGGCCAACGTCCTGACTTTC.

This clonotype qualifies as medium-sized. V gene TRBV29-1 combines with J gene TRBJ1-1; D unclear. V lost 4 bases and J lost 1, with 4 bases in between. Germline V gives CDR1 SQVTM, CDR2 ANQGSEA. The CDR3 is made up of 11 amino acids. The CDR3 loop is CSVVANTEAFF. The CDR3 DNA is TGCAGCGTTGTGGCGAACACTGAAGCTTTCTTT.

This clonotype occurred a few times. Given a much more abundant clone one base away, this may be a read error. The V and J genes are TRBV4-3 and TRBJ1-2, with unresolved D. This CDR3 has 12 amino acids. Deletions cut 6 bases from V and 8 bases from J, with 13 bases between. Germline CDR1 is LGHNA and CDR2 is YSLEER. The CDR3 sequence is CASRGSGIGYTF. The CDR3 nucleotides are TGCGCCAGCAGGGGGTCAGGCATAGGCTACACCTTC.

This clonotype has a count of ten or more. This chain joins TRBV27 and TRBJ2-2; D perhaps matches TRBD1 (5 bases). The CDR3 is made up of 16 amino acids. V was cut by 3 bases and J by 6 bases, with 17 bases left in between. Per the germline V gene, CDR1 is MNHEY and CDR2 is SMNVEV (reference sequence). CDR3 sequence: CASSFGPTVYAGELFF. CDR3 coding DNA: TGTGCCAGCAGTTTTGGGCCGACAGTCTATGCCGGGGAGCTGTTTTTT.

On this clonotype itself: One junction end does not reproduce the germline sequence, and a read error may be involved. The chain combines TRBV6-2 or TRBV6-3 with TRBJ2-6; D possibly uses TRBD1 or TRBD2 (5 bases each). The length of the CDR3 is 15 residues. Germline assignment: CDR1 MNHEY and CDR2 SVGEGT. The CDR3 here is CASSYRASGTNVQTF. DNA of the CDR3: TGTGCCAGCAGTTACAGGGCCTCTGGGACCAACGTCCAGACTTTC.

As to this clonotype: A read error may produce the germline difference seen at one junction end. The chain combines TRBV5-3 with TRBJ2-1; 7 bases align to TRBD2. Being an ORF, TRBV5-3 has a function that is uncertain. The length of the CDR3 is 12 residues. CDR3 in amino acids: CASSSIAGGRFF. The DNA for the CDR3 is TGTGCCAGCAGCTCGATAGCGGGTGGGCGGTTCTTC.

About this clonotype: One base away lies a much larger clone, so this may be a sequencing read error. This chain connects TRBV18 to TRBJ1-5, with a possible D match to TRBD1 (5 bases). The germline CDR1 and CDR2 sequences are KGHSH and LQKENI. V was clipped by 3 bases and J by 3 bases, with 12 bases between them. The CDR3 spans 15 residues. The CDR3 loop is CASSPWKGDNQPQHF. DNA of the CDR3: TGTGCCAGCTCACCTTGGAAAGGGGACAATCAGCCCCAGCATTTT.

By share of the sample, this clonotype is medium-sized. The rearrangement links TRBV12-3 or TRBV12-4 to TRBJ2-3, with 8 nucleotides matching TRBD2. Trimming removed 5 bases from V and 0 bases from J; junction bases left unmatched: 4. The CDR3 covers 15 residues. In DNA form, the CDR3 reads TGTGCCAGCAGTCGCGGGGGGTCGAGCACAGATACGCAGTATTTT. As protein: CASSRGGSSTDTQYF.

A word on this clonotype: At one boundary the junction diverges from the germline segment, which might be a read error. The CDR3: CASGSSPAKSIQYF. For the CDR3, the DNA is TGTGCCAGCGGCTCGTCCCCAGCCAAAAGCATTCAGTACTTC. The chain is built from TRBV7-8 and TRBJ2-4; D is uncertain. Germline loops: CDR1 SGHVS, CDR2 FQNEAQ. This CDR3 comprises 14 residues.

This clonotype is medium-sized (0.01 to 0.1%) within its sample. The chain joins TRBV6-5 to TRBJ1-1; D is unclear. CDR1 and CDR2 (germline): MNHEY, SVGAGI. The CDR3 covers 14 residues. The V end was cut by 1 base, the J end by 2 bases, with 8 bases between. The CDR3 region is CASSYFGDNTEAFF. For the CDR3, the DNA is TGTGCCAGCAGTTACTTTGGGGATAACACTGAAGCTTTCTTT.

This clonotype is medium-sized (0.01 to 0.1%) by share. The V and J genes are TRBV19 and TRBJ2-1; no reliable D call. This CDR3 is 15 amino acids long. V lost 7 bases to trimming and J lost 0 bases, with 13 bases between them. In germline, CDR1 is LNHDA, CDR2 SQIVND (reference sequence). The CDR3 DNA reads as TGTGCCAGTATCCCGGGCCCTAGCTCCTACAATGAGCAGTTCTTC. Its protein is CASIPGPSSYNEQFF.

This clonotype was recorded at least ten times. The chain recombines TRBV12-3 or TRBV12-4 with TRBJ1-2; tentatively, D is TRBD1 (5 bases). Trimming cost V 2 bases and J 4 bases, with 11 bases left between them. This CDR3 has 14 amino acids. In DNA, the CDR3 is TGTGCCAGCAGTTTATTGGTGGGGGGCTATGGCTACACCTTC. As protein: CASSLLVGGYGYTF.

This clonotype ranks as medium-sized (0.01 to 0.1%). V usage is TRBV2 and J usage is TRBJ2-3, with 7 bases that match TRBD2. CDR3 size: 14 residues. Germline CDR1 and CDR2: SNHLY and FYNNEI. The V segment lost 7 bases and the J segment 4 bases; nucleotides outside the gene matches: 8. Written as DNA, the CDR3 is TGTGCCAGCACTCGGGAGGCTGGAGCAGATACGCAGTATTTT. Residues: CASTREAGADTQYF.

By sample share, this clonotype is medium-sized. This chain connects TRBV19 to TRBJ1-5; possibly TRBD1 for D (5 bases). Deletions cut 1 base from V and 1 base from J, with 8 bases between. This CDR3 has 15 amino acids. Germline V gene lookup returns CDR1 LNHDA and CDR2 SQIVND (reference sequence). CDR3 sequence reads: CASSIGTRSNQPQHF. CDR3 in DNA: TGTGCCAGTAGTATAGGGACAAGGAGCAATCAGCCCCAGCATTTT.